The 17 T cell receptor beta chains in this list originate from one sample, sequenced in a study of blood T cell repertoires in COVID-19. Clones were sequenced by immunoSEQ multiplex PCR, and TCRdb holds only the in-frame ones, with some missing. The profile shows fewer than 350,000 clones, under 95% of them singletons. Input material: PBMCs or T cells enriched from blood (not recorded which). The receptors stem from a woman between 40 and 55 years old with acute COVID-19.

This clone was seen only once. V is TRBV7-9 and J is TRBJ2-5, with no clear D. The CDR3 contains 11 residues. CDR1 is SEHNR, CDR2 FQNEAQ, per germline (reference sequence). Trimming cost V 7 bases and J 5 bases, with 8 bases left between them. The chain's CDR3 is CASTAGETQYF. The CDR3 DNA sequence: TGTGCCAGCACCGCCGGGGAGACCCAGTACTTC.

This clone was found once. The chain carries TRBV6-5 and TRBJ1-4, with D hard to call. The CDR3 has 15 amino acids. Germline lookup yields CDR1 MNHEY and CDR2 SVGAGI. V was shortened by 0 bases and J by 8 bases, with 13 bases between the two germline ends. Here the CDR3 reads CASSYSTRRVEKLFF. The DNA for the CDR3 is TGTGCCAGCAGTTACTCGACGAGGAGGGTCGAAAAACTGTTTTTT.

The chain carries TRBV7-3 and TRBJ2-2; 8 bases fit TRBD1. V lost 5 bases to trimming and J lost 5 bases; unmatched junction nucleotides: 7. The CDR3 loop spans 15 amino acids. Germline CDR1 SGHTA, CDR2 FQGTGA. The CDR3 DNA sequence: TGTGCCAGCAGCCCCACAGGGGGAGGAACCGGGGAGCTGTTTTTT. Protein: CASSPTGGGTGELFF.

The chain employs TRBV7-3 and TRBJ1-4; possibly TRBD1 for D (5 bases). The CDR3 runs 14 residues. Trimming stripped 3 bases from V and 1 base from J, with 6 bases between. Germline lookup yields CDR1 SGHTA and CDR2 FQGTGA. The CDR3 sequence is CASSFRETNEKLFF. The CDR3 DNA follows: TGTGCCAGCAGCTTCAGGGAAACTAATGAAAAACTGTTTTTT.

The chain combines TRBV7-2 with TRBJ2-6, with a tentative D call TRBD2 (5 bases). Germline CDR1 and CDR2: SGHTA and FQGNSA. The CDR3 is made up of 15 amino acids. Trimming shortened V by 1 base and J by 2 bases, and 6 bases separated the two germline ends. CDR3 loop: CASSLGGAGANVLTF. The CDR3 DNA is TGTGCCAGCAGCTTAGGGGGAGCTGGGGCCAACGTCCTGACTTTC.

The chain recombines TRBV30 with TRBJ2-7, with D uncertain. V gave up 8 bases and J gave up 1 base, with 9 bases separating them. CDR3 length: 11 amino acids. CDR1 and CDR2 from the germline V gene are GTSNPN and SVGIG (reference sequence). CDR3 bases: TGTGCCCTCACCCGGTCCTACGAGCAGTACTTC. Residues: CALTRSYEQYF.

The V call is TRBV2, the J call TRBJ1-4, with D perhaps matching TRBD1 (6 bases). V lost 2 bases and J 8 bases, leaving 12 bases between the germline ends. The CDR3 totals 14 residues. Germline CDR1 SNHLY, CDR2 FYNNEI. Here the CDR3 reads CASSEQGIREKLFF. The CDR3, as DNA: TGTGCCAGCAGTGAACAGGGGATCAGGGAAAAACTGTTTTTT.

This clone was recorded a few times. J is TRBJ1-5 and V is TRBV4-2, with 8 bases identical to TRBD1. This CDR3 is 15 amino acids long. The V segment lost 4 bases and the J segment 5 bases; nucleotides outside the gene matches: 7. Germline loops: CDR1 LGHNA, CDR2 YNFKEQ. The CDR3 loop is CASSPPGQEDQPQHF. The CDR3 bases are TGTGCCAGCAGCCCACCGGGACAGGAGGATCAGCCCCAGCATTTT.

This clone was detected only once. The gene calls are TRBV7-2 and TRBJ2-3; D call uncertain. The ends were cut back, 4 bases at V and 2 bases at J, with 4 bases in the middle. The CDR3 totals 12 residues. Germline loops: CDR1 SGHTA, CDR2 FQGNSA. The CDR3 region has the DNA TGTGCCAGCAGCTCAAACACAGATACGCAGTATTTT. The encoded protein is CASSSNTDTQYF.

The chain is built from TRBV24-1 and TRBJ2-1, with a tentative D call TRBD2 (6 bases). The germline V and J ends were trimmed by 4 bases and 7 bases, with 16 bases remaining between them. In germline, CDR1 is KGHDR, CDR2 SFDVKD. This CDR3 region has 15 residues. The CDR3 DNA reads as TGTGCCACCAGTGACCGGAGGGCCCCGGGTAATGAGCAGTTCTTC. Its translation is CATSDRRAPGNEQFF.

The table lists this clone with a count of one. In DNA, the CDR3 is TGTGCCAGCAGTCTGCTGGGACAGCCCAATTCACCCCTCCACTTT. This codes for CASSLLGQPNSPLHF. The chain combines TRBV27 with TRBJ1-6; 7 nucleotides align to TRBD1. V gave up 5 bases and J gave up 7 bases; unmatched junction bases: 8. Per the germline V gene, CDR1 is MNHEY and CDR2 is SMNVEV (reference sequence). The CDR3 totals 15 residues.

The V and J genes are TRBV6-4 and TRBJ2-1; 9 bases are a match to TRBD2. The CDR3 totals 16 residues. Trimming took 6 bases from V and 2 from J; bases not matched to a gene: 8. From germline, CDR1 is MRHNA and CDR2 SNTAGT. The CDR3 DNA sequence: TGTGCCAGCAGCCGCGGACTAGCGCACGCCTACAATGAGCAGTTCTTC. It yields the protein CASSRGLAHAYNEQFF.

J is TRBJ2-2 and V is TRBV4-1; D not certain. Looked up from germline, CDR1 is MGHRA and CDR2 is YSYEKL. Trimming cost V 3 bases and J 2 bases, with 7 bases left between them. This CDR3 is built from 14 residues. The CDR3 sequence is CASSQIRNTGELFF. The CDR3 DNA is TGCGCCAGCAGCCAGATCAGAAACACCGGGGAGCTGTTTTTT.

This chain uses TRBV3-1 (or the pseudogene TRBV3-2) with TRBJ2-2, with D maybe TRBD2 (7 bases). The CDR3 is made up of 15 amino acids. Per the germline V gene, CDR1 is LGHDT and CDR2 is YNNKEL (reference sequence). V was clipped by 1 base and J by 5 bases, with 11 bases between them. This chain's CDR3 is CASSQVGGRTGELFF. CDR3 coding DNA: TGTGCCAGCAGCCAAGTGGGGGGGCGGACCGGGGAGCTGTTTTTT.

The CDR3 here is CASSTNRGGYTF. CDR3 nucleotide sequence: TGTGCCAGCTCAACAAACAGGGGCGGCTACACCTTC. The chain couples TRBV18 to TRBJ1-2; 7 bases map to TRBD1. The CDR3 contains 12 residues. CDR1 and CDR2 (germline): KGHSH, LQKENI. V shed 5 bases, J shed 8 bases, and the junction held 5 bases outside the gene matches. Combining the CDR3 with reference TRBV18 and TRBJ1-2 gives the whole variable domain NAGVMQNPRHLVRRRGQEARLRCSPMKGHSHVYWYRQLPEEGLKFMVYLQKENIIDESGMPKERFSAEFPKEGPSILRIQQVVRGDSAAYFCASSTNRGGYTFGSGTRLTVV.

This clone came up a few times. The rearrangement uses TRBV5-1 and TRBJ1-6; weak D call: TRBD1 (6 bases). The CDR3 runs 15 residues. V shed 5 bases and J shed 5 bases, with 14 bases lying between them. The germline V gene has CDR1 SGHRS and CDR2 YFSETQ. The CDR3 DNA reads as TGCGCCAGCAGTCAAACACAGGGTAATAATTCACCCCTCCACTTT. Encoded protein: CASSQTQGNNSPLHF.

The chain employs TRBV18 and TRBJ1-2; perhaps TRBD1 as D (5 bases). This CDR3 comprises 15 residues. V dropped 8 bases and J dropped 0 bases, with 16 bases sitting between them. Germline V CDR1 and CDR2: KGHSH, LQKENI. The DNA of the CDR3 is TGTGCCAGCGCGGAGGGACGAGCTTCTAACTATGGCTACACCTTC. Its protein product is CASAEGRASNYGYTF.